Below are 14 T cell receptor beta chains sequenced from a single sample in a study of blood T cell repertoires in COVID-19. Repertoires were generated with immunoSEQ multiplex PCR, while TCRdb's copy carries only in-frame clones and drops some. Of 150,000 or so clones in the sample, approximately 80% were seen once. The specimen sequenced was PBMCs or T cells enriched from blood (not recorded which). These receptors all stem from a man aged 50 or older who had recovered from COVID-19.

This chain uses TRBV6-2 or TRBV6-3 with TRBJ1-1, with a weak D call TRBD1 (5 bases). V was trimmed by 5 bases and J by 3 bases, leaving 13 bases between them. CDR3 size: 14 residues. Germline V gives CDR1 MNHEY, CDR2 SVGEGT. CDR3 nucleotide sequence: TGTGCCAGCAGTCTACGGACACTCCACACTGAAGCTTTCTTT. Amino acid sequence: CASSLRTLHTEAFF.

The chain links TRBV4-1 to TRBJ2-6; D gene ambiguous. The CDR3 contains 15 residues. From germline, CDR1 is MGHRA and CDR2 YSYEKL. Trimming took off 4 bases at V and 2 bases at J, with 9 bases between the two ends. CDR3 sequence: CASSLSTAGANVLTF. The CDR3 coding sequence is TGCGCCAGCAGCCTTAGTACTGCTGGGGCCAACGTCCTGACTTTC.

This clone was seen only a few times. This chain connects TRBV5-1 to TRBJ1-6; D unclear. The V gene lost 4 bases and the J gene lost 0 bases, with 17 bases spanning the gap. Germline lookup yields CDR1 SGHRS and CDR2 YFSETQ. The CDR3 loop spans 18 amino acids. The CDR3 here is CASSEAGAGDSYNSPLHF. CDR3 in DNA: TGCGCCAGCAGCGAGGCGGGTGCAGGAGACTCCTATAATTCACCCCTCCACTTT.

In this sample, this clone turned up a few times. The CDR3 bases are TGCGCCAGCAGCTTGTCGACAGGGGTGGCTACCCCAACTAATGAAAAACTGTTTTTT. Protein product: CASSLSTGVATPTNEKLFF. The chain is built from TRBV5-1 and TRBJ1-4, with 8 bases lining up with TRBD1. V trimming: 1 base; J trimming: 0 bases; junction bases outside the gene matches: 11. The CDR3 spans 19 residues. The germline gives CDR1 SGHRS, CDR2 YFSETQ.

This clone was detected once. This chain links TRBV5-1 with TRBJ2-7, with TRBD2 matching over 10 bases. The germline gives CDR1 SGHRS, CDR2 YFSETQ. The V and J ends lost 3 bases and 12 bases, in that order; junction bases with no gene match: 15. The CDR3 spans 15 residues. For the CDR3, the DNA is TGCGCCAGCAGCTGGACCGGGACTAGCGACACCCAAACGTACTTC. Encoded protein: CASSWTGTSDTQTYF. The variable domain in full, with the rest retrieved from reference TRBV5-1 and TRBJ2-7, is KAGVTQTPRYLIKTRGQQVTLSCSPISGHRSVSWYQQTPGQGLQFLFEYFSETQRNKGNFPGRFSGRQFSNSRSEMNVSTLELGDSALYLCASSWTGTSDTQTYFGPGTRLTVT.

The gene calls are TRBV7-2 and TRBJ2-2; TRBD2 aligns across 7 bases. CDR1 SGHTA and CDR2 FQGNSA come from the germline V gene. Trimming took 5 bases from V and 5 from J; bases not matched to a gene: 14. The length of the CDR3 is 17 residues. CDR3 coding DNA: TGTGCCAGCAGCCCACGAGGGAGCGGGGCCCGTACCGGGGAGCTGTTTTTT. Its protein is CASSPRGSGARTGELFF.

The rearrangement links TRBV12-5 to TRBJ2-1, with 8 positions matching TRBD2. V was clipped by 1 base and J by 7 bases; unmatched bases: 6. Looked up from germline, CDR1 is LGHNT and CDR2 is FRNRAP. This CDR3 comprises 15 residues. CDR3 residues: CASGLAGGPINEQFF. CDR3 bases: TGTGCTAGTGGTTTGGCGGGAGGGCCTATTAATGAGCAGTTCTTC.

The gene calls are TRBV10-3 and TRBJ2-3; 7 bases align to TRBD2. Germline CDR1 reads ENHRY; CDR2 reads SYGVKD. The CDR3 totals 14 residues. J lost 6 bases, V lost 8 bases, and 11 bases had no gene match. CDR3 sequence: CAIHGAGAYDTQYF. CDR3 nucleotide sequence: TGTGCCATCCACGGGGCGGGAGCCTACGATACGCAGTATTTT.

The chain employs TRBV28 and TRBJ1-5, with D maybe TRBD1 (5 bases). CDR1 and CDR2 (germline): MDHEN, SYDVKM. V lost 2 bases and J 7 bases, leaving 15 bases between the germline ends. CDR3 size: 15 residues. The CDR3 is CASSLRSRGEQPQHF. CDR3 DNA sequence: TGTGCCAGCAGTTTACGGTCGCGGGGCGAGCAGCCCCAGCATTTT.

The chain is built from TRBV7-9 and TRBJ1-3, with D hard to call. V gave up 2 bases and J gave up 3 bases, with 11 bases separating them. This CDR3 is 15 amino acids long. CDR1 is SEHNR and CDR2 is FQNEAQ in the germline V gene (reference sequence). Here the CDR3 reads CASSLSHTYGNTIYF. CDR3 nucleotides: TGTGCCAGCAGCTTAAGTCATACCTATGGAAACACCATATATTTT.

The J gene is TRBJ1-6, the V gene TRBV5-4; D unclear. Germline CDR1 and CDR2: SGHNT and YYREEE (reference sequence). CDR3 size: 15 residues. V was clipped by 0 bases and J by 9 bases, with 13 bases between them. The CDR3 protein is CASSLVAGEGSPLHF. CDR3 bases: TGTGCCAGCAGCTTGGTAGCGGGAGAAGGTTCACCCCTCCACTTT.

The rearrangement links TRBV4-2 to TRBJ1-6; 7 bases agree with TRBD1. Germline CDR1 and CDR2: LGHNA and YNFKEQ. CDR3 length equals 16 residues. V dropped 5 bases and J dropped 0; count of bases not matched to a gene: 4. The CDR3 coding sequence is TGTGCCAGCAGCGGGGGACAGAGCTCCTATAATTCACCCCTCCACTTT. It codes for CASSGGQSSYNSPLHF.

The chain carries TRBV9 and TRBJ2-5, with 9 positions matching TRBD2. V shed 2 bases, J shed 2 bases, and the junction held 4 bases outside the gene matches. This CDR3 is built from 15 residues. From germline, CDR1 is SGDLS and CDR2 YYNGEE. CDR3 sequence (DNA): TGTGCCAGCAGCGTCGAGCGGGGGGTACAAGAGACCCAGTACTTC. Translation: CASSVERGVQETQYF. The full variable domain, completed using reference TRBV9 and TRBJ2-5, is DSGVTQTPKHLITATGQRVTLRCSPRSGDLSVYWYQQSLDQGLQFLIQYYNGEERAKGNILERFSAQQFPDLHSELNLSSLELGDSALYFCASSVERGVQETQYFGPGTRLLVL.

The chain recombines TRBV30 with TRBJ2-3; tentative D call: TRBD2 (6 bases). The germline V gene encodes CDR1 GTSNPN and CDR2 SVGIG (reference sequence). The CDR3 is 15 residues long. V gave up 0 bases and J gave up 2 bases, with 12 bases separating them. CDR3 in amino acids: CAWSVRDWHTDTQYF. The CDR3 nucleotides are TGTGCCTGGAGTGTTAGGGACTGGCACACAGATACGCAGTATTTT. Complete variable domain (other parts from reference TRBV30 and TRBJ2-3): SQTIHQWPATLVQPVGSPLSLECTVEGTSNPNLYWYRQAAGRGLQLLFYSVGIGQISSEVPQNLSASRPQDRQFILSSKKLLLSDSGFYLCAWSVRDWHTDTQYFGPGTRLTVL.